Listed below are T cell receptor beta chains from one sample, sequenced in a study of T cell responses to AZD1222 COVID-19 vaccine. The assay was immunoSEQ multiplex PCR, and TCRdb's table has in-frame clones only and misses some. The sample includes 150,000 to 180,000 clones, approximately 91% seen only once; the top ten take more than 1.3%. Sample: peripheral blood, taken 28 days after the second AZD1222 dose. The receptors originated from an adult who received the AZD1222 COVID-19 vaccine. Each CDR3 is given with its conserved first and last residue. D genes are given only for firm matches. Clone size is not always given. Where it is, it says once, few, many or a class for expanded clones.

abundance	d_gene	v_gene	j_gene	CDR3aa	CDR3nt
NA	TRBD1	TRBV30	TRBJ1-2	CAWRGDRGRGYTF	TGTGCCTGGAGGGGGGACAGGGGGCGAGGCTACACCTTC
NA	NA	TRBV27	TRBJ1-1	CASSLSGPDTEAFF	TGTGCCAGCAGTTTATCAGGGCCTGACACTGAAGCTTTCTTT
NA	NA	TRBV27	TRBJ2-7	CASRQGYEQYF	TGTGCCAGCCGTCAGGGCTACGAGCAGTACTTC
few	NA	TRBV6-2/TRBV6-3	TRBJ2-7	CASSYRQYEQYF	TGTGCCAGCAGTTACCGCCAGTACGAGCAGTACTTC
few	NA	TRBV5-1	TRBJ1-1	CASSLWGRGAATEAFF	TGCGCCAGCAGCTTGTGGGGCAGGGGTGCGGCGACTGAAGCTTTCTTT
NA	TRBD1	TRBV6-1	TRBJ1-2	CASSEETGTAIGYTF	TGTGCCAGCAGTGAAGAAACCGGGACAGCAATTGGCTACACCTTC
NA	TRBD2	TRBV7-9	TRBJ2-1	CASNPPRTSDPYNEQFF	TGTGCCAGCAACCCCCCCCGTACTAGCGATCCTTACAATGAGCAGTTCTTC
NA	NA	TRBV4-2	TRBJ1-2	CASSQALGPSSHYGYTF	TGTGCCAGCAGCCAAGCTCTCGGGCCATCTTCGCATTATGGCTACACCTTC
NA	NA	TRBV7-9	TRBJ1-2	CASSLGASYGYTF	TGTGCCAGCAGCTTAGGGGCCAGCTATGGCTACACCTTC
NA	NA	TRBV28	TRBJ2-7	CASGRALNSYEQYF	TGTGCCAGCGGCCGGGCCCTTAACTCCTACGAGCAGTACTTC
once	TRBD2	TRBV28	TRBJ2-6	CASITGGGGANVLTF	TGTGCCAGCATTACGGGAGGTGGAGGGGCCAACGTCCTGACTTTC
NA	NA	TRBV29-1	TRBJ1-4	CSVEDLGGAKGKLFF	TGCAGCGTTGAAGATCTCGGTGGGGCAAAGGGAAAACTGTTTTTT
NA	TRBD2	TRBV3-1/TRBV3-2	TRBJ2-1	CASSQDPRGSSYNEQFF	TGTGCCAGCAGCCAAGACCCGCGGGGGTCCTCCTACAATGAGCAGTTCTTC